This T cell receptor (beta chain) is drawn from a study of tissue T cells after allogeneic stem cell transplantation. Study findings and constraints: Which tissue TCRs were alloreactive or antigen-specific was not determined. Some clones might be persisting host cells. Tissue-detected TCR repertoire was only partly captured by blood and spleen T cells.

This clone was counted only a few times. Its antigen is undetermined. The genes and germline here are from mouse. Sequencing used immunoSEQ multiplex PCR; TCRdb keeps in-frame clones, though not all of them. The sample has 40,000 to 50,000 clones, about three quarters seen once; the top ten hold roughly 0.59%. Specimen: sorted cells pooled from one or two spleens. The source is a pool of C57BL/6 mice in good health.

The DNA read from the CDR3 is TGTGCAAGCAGCTTAGCTGGGGGGCGGTATGAACAGTAC. It translates to CASSLAGGRYEQY. The whole CDR3 region reads CASSLAGGRYEQYF. The rearrangement links TRBV16 to TRBJ2-7; the match to TRBD2 covers 8 bases. Sequencing ends 1 residue short of the CDR3 end; the germline J gene provides the rest. The CDR3 consists of 14 residues. Germline trimming cut 1 base from V and 4 bases from J; bases unmatched to any gene: 3. Germline CDR1 SGHSA, CDR2 FRNQAP.